This TCR beta chain was recovered during a study of T cells after somatic rescue of genetic block. From germline, CDR1 is LNHDA and CDR2 SQIVND (reference sequence). V lost 4 bases and J 6 bases, leaving 10 bases between the germline ends. The length of the CDR3 is 13 residues. Only in-frame clones appear in the TCRdb table, and some are missing; sequencing was by immunoSEQ multiplex PCR. There are 85,000 to 90,000 clones in the sample; 85% to 90% occur only once, and 1.5% to 2% lies in the top ten. The source material was peripheral blood mononuclear cells (PBMCs). The receptor was derived from a woman under 30. The chain links TRBV19 to TRBJ1-5; D call uncertain. The CDR3 loop reads CASSTERSQPQHF. CDR3 DNA: TGTGCCAGTAGTACCGAAAGGTCTCAGCCCCAGCATTTT.